Each of the 24 T cell receptor beta chains below was sequenced from the same sample in a study of Tregs in tolerant kidney transplant recipients. These receptors' antigens are unknown. TCRdb's copy holds only in-frame clones and misses some; the assay was immunoSEQ multiplex PCR. The repertoire holds a few thousand clones, with around 40% as singletons. The sample consisted of Tregs from blood grown in culture. These receptors were obtained from a human donor in good health.

This clone appeared a few times. CDR3 nucleotides: TGTGCCAGCTCACCAATAACAGGGGGCGGACTATTAGATACGCAGTATTTT. This sequence encodes CASSPITGGGLLDTQYF. The chain links TRBV18 to TRBJ2-3; 9 nucleotides line up with TRBD1. This CDR3 is 17 amino acids long. J was trimmed by 5 bases and V by 2 bases; bases with no gene match: 11. Germline loops: CDR1 KGHSH, CDR2 LQKENI.

The sample holds a few counts of this clone. The rearrangement links TRBV7-2 to TRBJ1-1; the D is unclear. This CDR3 region has 14 residues. V was pared by 2 bases and J by 5 bases, with 12 bases between. CDR1 is SGHTA, CDR2 FQGNSA, per germline. The CDR3 DNA reads TGTGCCAGCAGCTTAATAATCTGGCAGACTGAAGCTTTCTTT. Residues: CASSLIIWQTEAFF.

This chain connects TRBV29-1 to TRBJ2-5, with D hard to call. This CDR3 is 10 amino acids long. The germline V gene has CDR1 SQVTM and CDR2 ANQGSEA. Deletions cut 7 bases from V and 9 bases from J, with 12 bases between. The CDR3 sequence: CSARSTAQYF. The CDR3 DNA is TGCAGCGCCCGATCGACGGCCCAGTACTTC. The variable domain in full, completed from reference TRBV29-1 and TRBJ2-5, reads SAVISQKPSRDICQRGTSLTIQCQVDSQVTMMFWYRQQPGQSLTLIATANQGSEATYESGFVIDKFPISRPNLTFSTLTVSNMSPEDSSIYLCSARSTAQYFGPGTRLLVL.

Within the sample, this clone is large (0.1 to 1%). The rearrangement joins TRBV6-5 to TRBJ1-3; D not resolved. Germline values: CDR1 MNHEY, CDR2 SVGAGI. This CDR3 region has 15 residues. Trimming cost V 0 bases and J 0 bases, with 6 bases left between them. The CDR3 DNA follows: TGTGCCAGCAGTTACTCGGCAAGCTCTGGAAACACCATATATTTT. This gives the protein CASSYSASSGNTIYF.

The V and J genes are TRBV5-4 and TRBJ2-3; tentatively, D is TRBD2 (6 bases). There are 14 residues in the CDR3. Germline V lookup: CDR1 SGHNT, CDR2 YYREEE (reference sequence). The V and J ends lost 4 bases and 8 bases respectively, with 17 bases between them. The CDR3 loop is CASSRGGMGSTQYF. In nucleotides, the CDR3 is TGTGCCAGCAGCCGGGGCGGGATGGGTTCTACGCAGTATTTT.

This clone is medium-sized by share. The CDR3 is CASNDGGFFGLDGYTF. CDR3 DNA sequence: TGCGCCAGCAACGACGGGGGGTTCTTCGGTTTGGATGGCTACACCTTC. The rearrangement joins TRBV5-1 to TRBJ1-2, with a tentative D call TRBD1 (5 bases). CDR3 length: 16 amino acids. Germline V gene data show CDR1 as SGHRS and CDR2 as YFSETQ. Trimming left V 6 bases short and J 6 bases short, with 24 bases between. Combining the CDR3 with reference TRBV5-1 and TRBJ1-2 gives the whole variable domain KAGVTQTPRYLIKTRGQQVTLSCSPISGHRSVSWYQQTPGQGLQFLFEYFSETQRNKGNFPGRFSGRQFSNSRSEMNVSTLELGDSALYLCASNDGGFFGLDGYTFGSGTRLTVV.

There are a few counts of this clone. The V gene is TRBV18, the J gene TRBJ1-3; D is undetermined. The length of the CDR3 is 13 residues. V shed 2 bases and J shed 4 bases, with 6 bases lying between them. The germline gives CDR1 KGHSH, CDR2 LQKENI. Here the CDR3 DNA reads TGTGCCAGCTCACCATACCTCGGAAACACCATATATTTT. It specifies CASSPYLGNTIYF.

The chain combines TRBV5-1 with TRBJ1-4, with 7 bases fitting TRBD1. CDR1 and CDR2 from the germline V gene are SGHRS and YFSETQ. Trimming cost V 0 bases and J 8 bases; bases outside gene matches: 13. This CDR3 is 17 amino acids long. Here the CDR3 DNA reads TGCGCCAGCAGCTTGGTGACAGGGAGCCTCCGAGGGGAAAAACTGTTTTTT. Translating gives CASSLVTGSLRGEKLFF.

The chain couples TRBV7-2 to TRBJ2-3, with 8 bases that match TRBD1. The CDR3 has 13 amino acids. Germline CDR1 reads SGHTA; CDR2 reads FQGNSA. J gave up 3 bases and V 6 bases, and 2 bases lay outside the gene matches. The CDR3 DNA reads as TGTGCCAGCAGGACAGGGGTGACAGATACGCAGTATTTT. It codes for CASRTGVTDTQYF.

This clone came up a few times. This sequence joins TRBV5-1 and TRBJ2-3, with TRBD1 as a possible D gene (6 bases). The germline gives CDR1 SGHRS, CDR2 YFSETQ. The germline V and J ends were trimmed by 2 bases and 3 bases, with 19 bases remaining between them. There are 17 residues in the CDR3. CDR3 nucleotide sequence: TGCGCCAGCAGCTTACCTAAATTGACAGGAGGAACAGATACGCAGTATTTT. Amino acid sequence: CASSLPKLTGGTDTQYF. Drawing the rest from reference TRBV5-1 and TRBJ2-3, the complete variable domain is KAGVTQTPRYLIKTRGQQVTLSCSPISGHRSVSWYQQTPGQGLQFLFEYFSETQRNKGNFPGRFSGRQFSNSRSEMNVSTLELGDSALYLCASSLPKLTGGTDTQYFGPGTRLTVL.

This clone has only a few counts. The V and J genes are TRBV2 and TRBJ2-2; D call uncertain. V lost 6 bases and J 2 bases, leaving 10 bases between the germline ends. Germline lookup yields CDR1 SNHLY and CDR2 FYNNEI. CDR3 size: 14 residues. The CDR3 DNA follows: TGTGCCAGCAGGGCAGGCGAAAACACCGGGGAGCTGTTTTTT. Translating gives CASRAGENTGELFF. The full variable domain, rest sourced from reference TRBV2 and TRBJ2-2, is EPEVTQTPSHQVTQMGQEVILRCVPISNHLYFYWYRQILGQKVEFLVSFYNNEISEKSEIFDDQFSVERPDGSNFTLKIRSTKLEDSAMYFCASRAGENTGELFFGEGSRLTVL.

The chain employs TRBV11-2 and TRBJ2-5; D may be TRBD1 (6 bases). The germline V gene encodes CDR1 SGHAT and CDR2 FQNNGV. This CDR3 region has 16 residues. V was pared by 3 bases and J by 7 bases, with 21 bases between. The DNA for the CDR3 is TGTGCCAGCAGCTTGCGACCGACAGGTGGCCTCGGGACCCAGTACTTC. Its protein product is CASSLRPTGGLGTQYF. Variable domain in full (rest from reference TRBV11-2 and TRBJ2-5): EAGVAQSPRYKIIEKRQSVAFWCNPISGHATLYWYQQILGQGPKLLIQFQNNGVVDDSQLPKDRFSAERLKGVDSTLKIQPAKLEDSAVYLCASSLRPTGGLGTQYFGPGTRLLVL.

The CDR3 DNA follows: TGTGCCAGCAGCTTGGGGGAGAACTACGAGCAGTACTTC. Its translation: CASSLGENYEQYF. This chain connects TRBV7-6 to TRBJ2-5, with D perhaps TRBD1 or TRBD2 (5 bases each). The end of the DNA is better explained by TRBJ2-7, so the J call may be wrong. The CDR3 sequence is 13 residues long. CDR1 and CDR2 (germline): SGHVS, FNYEAQ.

The chain employs TRBV7-9 and TRBJ1-1; D ambiguous. Between the trimmed V and J ends, which lost 1 base and 6 bases, there was a span of 9 bases. The CDR3 loop spans 13 amino acids. Germline-derived CDR1 and CDR2 are SEHNR and FQNEAQ (reference sequence). The CDR3 is CASSLGWAAEAFF. The DNA for the CDR3 is TGTGCCAGCAGCTTAGGTTGGGCGGCTGAAGCTTTCTTT.

Of note for this clone: Because the CDR3's place on the DNA is in doubt, the DNA is left out and the CDR3 is given as listed by TCRdb. CDR3 sequence: CASSSQGFLETQYF. The chain uses TRBV5-1 and TRBJ2-5; TRBD1 was called by the table and not checked on the DNA. CDR1 is SGHRS and CDR2 is YFSETQ in the germline V gene. The length of the CDR3 is 14 amino acids, counting both ends.

The genes are TRBV7-9 and TRBJ2-6; TRBD1 is a possible D gene (6 bases). In germline, CDR1 is SEHNR, CDR2 FQNEAQ (reference sequence). Trimming cost V 0 bases and J 4 bases, with 13 bases left between them. This CDR3 region has 17 residues. The chain's CDR3 is CASSLAQWGPGANVLTF. The DNA of the CDR3 is TGTGCCAGCAGCTTAGCTCAATGGGGGCCGGGGGCCAACGTCCTGACTTTC.

This clone came up a few times. This sequence joins TRBV6-5 and TRBJ1-3; 10 bases agree with TRBD1. The CDR3 is 15 residues long. Germline V gives CDR1 MNHEY, CDR2 SVGAGI. V was clipped by 7 bases and J by 8 bases; unmatched bases: 11. The CDR3 spells CASKLWTGGSDTIYF. In DNA form, the CDR3 reads TGTGCCAGCAAACTGTGGACAGGGGGTAGCGACACCATATATTTT.

Only a few counts were recorded for this clone. This chain connects TRBV5-1 to TRBJ2-5; TRBD1 might be the D (6 bases). Germline CDR1 and CDR2: SGHRS and YFSETQ. This CDR3 contains 15 residues. V lost 3 bases to trimming and J lost 1 base, with 13 bases between them. The CDR3 sequence: CASSSYGTIQETQYF. The CDR3 region has the DNA TGCGCCAGCAGCTCCTATGGGACAATCCAAGAGACCCAGTACTTC. Full variable domain (missing parts from reference TRBV5-1 and TRBJ2-5): KAGVTQTPRYLIKTRGQQVTLSCSPISGHRSVSWYQQTPGQGLQFLFEYFSETQRNKGNFPGRFSGRQFSNSRSEMNVSTLELGDSALYLCASSSYGTIQETQYFGPGTRLLVL.

This clone has a handful of counts. V and J are TRBV6-1 and TRBJ2-1; a weak D match, TRBD2 (6 bases). V lost 7 bases to trimming and J lost 1 base, with 14 bases between them. CDR3 length: 15 residues. Germline V gene lookup returns CDR1 MNHNS and CDR2 SASEGT. CDR3 sequence: CASTIWDFSYNEQFF. The CDR3, as DNA: TGTGCCAGCACCATTTGGGACTTTTCCTACAATGAGCAGTTCTTC.

The chain uses TRBV5-1 and TRBJ1-5; 9 nucleotides align to TRBD1. CDR3 length: 15 residues. CDR1 and CDR2 (germline): SGHRS, YFSETQ. The trim removed 5 bases at V and 7 bases at J, leaving 10 bases unmatched. In DNA, the CDR3 is TGCGCCAGCAGTCCGACCGGGACAGGGTTACAGCCCCAGCATTTT. Protein sequence: CASSPTGTGLQPQHF.

By sample share, this clone is medium-sized. V gene TRBV9 combines with J gene TRBJ2-7; 10 nucleotides align to TRBD2. Losses at the gene ends were 4 bases for V and 7 bases for J; bases not matched to a gene: 11. CDR1 is SGDLS, CDR2 YYNGEE, per germline. CDR3 length equals 15 residues. DNA for the CDR3: TGTGCCAGCAGCTTACAACTAGCGGGACTTAAAGAGCAGTACTTC. This encodes CASSLQLAGLKEQYF.

The rearrangement links TRBV7-2 to TRBJ2-3; TRBD2 matches at 14 bases. Germline V gene sequence: CDR1 SGHTA, CDR2 FQGNSA. V trimming: 5 bases; J trimming: 5 bases; junction bases outside the gene matches: 6. The CDR3 runs 16 residues. For the CDR3, the DNA is TGTGCCAGCAGCCCGATCGGGACTAGCGGGAGAGATACGCAGTATTTT. Translating it yields CASSPIGTSGRDTQYF. Combining the CDR3 with reference TRBV7-2 and TRBJ2-3 gives the whole variable domain GAGVSQSPSNKVTEKGKDVELRCDPISGHTALYWYRQSLGQGLEFLIYFQGNSAPDKSGLPSDRFSAERTGGSVSTLTIQRTQQEDSAVYLCASSPIGTSGRDTQYFGPGTRLTVL.

The chain couples TRBV19 to TRBJ1-2, with TRBD1 as a possible D gene (5 bases). Looked up from germline, CDR1 is LNHDA and CDR2 is SQIVND (reference sequence). V was shortened by 7 bases and J by 5 bases, with 17 bases between the two germline ends. CDR3 size: 14 residues. CDR3 coding DNA: TGTGCCAGTAACCTTCCCGGGACCTTTTATGGCTACACCTTC. Protein: CASNLPGTFYGYTF.

This clone has more than one count but fewer than ten. The chain uses TRBV18 and TRBJ2-3; D unclear. This CDR3 has 11 amino acids. Per the germline V gene, CDR1 is KGHSH and CDR2 is LQKENI. The V gene lost 3 bases and the J gene lost 6 bases, with 4 bases spanning the gap. The CDR3 region is CASSPRDTQYF. Here the CDR3 DNA reads TGTGCCAGCTCACCGCGGGATACGCAGTATTTT.